Sequencing of this T cell receptor (beta chain) was carried out in a study of blood T cell repertoires in COVID-19 (dated by TCRdb to 2019 to 2021). With regard to the full study: Collaborator samples came from the United States, Italy and Spain and covered acute and convalescent phases of COVID-19. The prospective study material was composed of cDNA or gDNA derived from T cells, B-cell-depleted T cells, or PBMCs. The dataset comprised deeply sampled blood TCRbeta repertoires from subjects exposed to, actively infected with, or recovered from COVID-19. The repertoires were made available in a free public database intended to serve as a resource for research on the immune response to SARS-CoV-2. Samples were obtained from the ongoing ImmuneRACE study (first 160 participants) and from over 1,000 subjects provided by 6 global collaborators. Nearly every sample came with metadata listing a de-identified subject ID, COVID-19 status, age in years and sex. HLA class I and class II types, where available, came from metadata supplied by the sample provider rather than from assay-based typing.

Of note for this clone: Its specific antigen is unknown. Per-base qualities were not stored, and no clone one base away is much larger.

What the study reported, not specific to this receptor: How much clinical and demographic metadata was included differed by source and by participant, and the metadata was provided uncurated.

The collaborating institutions used their own protocols to collect whole blood in K2EDTA tubes. For TCRbeta analysis, collaborator samples were shipped as frozen whole blood, as isolated PBMCs, or as DNA extracted from either sample type. The CDR3 starts with the cysteine, ends with the phenylalanine, and has 15 residues. CDR3 DNA is the only sequence kept; it has 45 bases, read in frame from the first base. For this chain, trimming is 3 bases at the V end and 3 bases at the J end, and the number of junction bases without a gene match is 4. CDR1 and CDR2 were assigned from the germline V gene as KGHSH and LQKENI. The immunoSEQ Assay, a bias-controlled multiplex PCR, was used to amplify TCRbeta CDR3 regions from genomic DNA. Under the source paper's analysis protocol: The number of nucleated cells in each sample was estimated by amplification of reference gene primers within the assay. To quantify the absolute abundance of each unique TCRbeta CDR3 rearrangement, sequence reads were collapsed and filtered. For each sample, productive Simpson clonality was calculated as the square root of Simpson's diversity index across productive rearrangements. TCRdb retrieved this table from immuneACCESS and kept in-frame rearrangements only. Not all clones are present; in checked studies, unresolved V genes account for under half, and no reason is known for the remainder. For V, J and clone size, that table is used; D and trimming come from the DNA. The sample profile shows under 300,000 clones; about 84% of them were found once. Clones ranked in the top ten supply 12% of the sample.

Sequencing input: peripheral blood. This sequence was found in a man older than 75 with acute or convalescent COVID-19. Recombination linked TRBV18 to TRBJ2-2; TRBD1 fits 7 bases in the junction. The CDR3 protein: CASSPPGQHTGELFF. At the DNA level, the sequence is TGTGCCAGCTCACCCCCGGGACAGCACACCGGGGAGCTGTTTTTT.